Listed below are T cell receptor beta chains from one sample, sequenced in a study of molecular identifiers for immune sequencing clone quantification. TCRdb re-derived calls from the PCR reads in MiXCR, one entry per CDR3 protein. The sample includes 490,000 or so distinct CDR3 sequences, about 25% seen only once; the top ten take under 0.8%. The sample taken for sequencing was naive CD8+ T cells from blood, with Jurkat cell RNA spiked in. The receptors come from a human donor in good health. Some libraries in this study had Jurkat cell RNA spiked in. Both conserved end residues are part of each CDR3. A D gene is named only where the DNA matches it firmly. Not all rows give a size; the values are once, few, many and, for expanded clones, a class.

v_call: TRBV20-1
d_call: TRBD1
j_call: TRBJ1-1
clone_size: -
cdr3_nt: TGCAGTGCTCCCCACAGGGGAGAAAACACTGAAGCTTTCTTT
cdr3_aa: CSAPHRGENTEAFF

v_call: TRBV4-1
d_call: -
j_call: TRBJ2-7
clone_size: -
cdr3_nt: TGCGCCAGCAGCCAGGTGACCCCCACCGAGCAGTACTTC
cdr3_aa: CASSQVTPTEQYF

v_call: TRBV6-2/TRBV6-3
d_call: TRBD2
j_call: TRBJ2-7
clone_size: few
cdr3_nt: TGTGCCAGCAGACCGGGACTAGTTGGCGAGCAGTACTTC
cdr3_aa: CASRPGLVGEQYF

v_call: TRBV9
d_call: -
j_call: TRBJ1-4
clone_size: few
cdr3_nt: TGTGCCAGCAGCGCCGCCGACAGGCTCGGGGTTAATGAAAAACTGTTTTTT
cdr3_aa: CASSAADRLGVNEKLFF

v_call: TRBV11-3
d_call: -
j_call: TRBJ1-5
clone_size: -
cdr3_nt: TGTGCCAGCAGCCCACGCCGCAATCAGCCCCAGCATTTT
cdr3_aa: CASSPRRNQPQHF

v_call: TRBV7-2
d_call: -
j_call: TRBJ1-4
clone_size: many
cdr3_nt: TGTGCCAGCAGCTTAGCCGTTCAGACAGGATGGGAAAAACTGTTTTTT
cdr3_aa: CASSLAVQTGWEKLFF

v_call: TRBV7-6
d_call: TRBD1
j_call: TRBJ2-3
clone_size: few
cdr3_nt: TGTGCCAGCAGCTTTTTGGACAGGGGGACGCAGTATTTT
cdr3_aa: CASSFLDRGTQYF

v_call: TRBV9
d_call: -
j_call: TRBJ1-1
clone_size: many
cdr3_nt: TGTGCCAGCAGCGTGGGGGTGAGCACTGAAGCTTTCTTT
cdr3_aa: CASSVGVSTEAFF

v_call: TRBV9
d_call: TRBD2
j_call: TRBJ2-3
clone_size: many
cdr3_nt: TGTGCCAGCAGCCCGGGGGGGCGTACACCCACAGATACGCAGTATTTT
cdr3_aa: CASSPGGRTPTDTQYF

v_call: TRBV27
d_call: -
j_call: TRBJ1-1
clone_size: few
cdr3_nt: TGTGCCAGCAGTCTTATTACTACTCCAGCCAACACTGAAGCTTTCTTT
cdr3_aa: CASSLITTPANTEAFF

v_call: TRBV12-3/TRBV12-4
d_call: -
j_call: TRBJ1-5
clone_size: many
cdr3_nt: TGTGCCAGCAGCCTCTTCGCAGTTGGACAGCCCCAGCATTTT
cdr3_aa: CASSLFAVGQPQHF

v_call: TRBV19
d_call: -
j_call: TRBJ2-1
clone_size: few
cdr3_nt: TGTGCCAGTACGACATCAGGGTACAATGAGCAGTTCTTC
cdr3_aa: CASTTSGYNEQFF

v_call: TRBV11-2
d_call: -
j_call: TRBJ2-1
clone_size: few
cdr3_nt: TGTGCCAGCAGCCCGGTTTCTGGCGGGGGCTATGAGCAGTTCTTC
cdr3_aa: CASSPVSGGGYEQFF

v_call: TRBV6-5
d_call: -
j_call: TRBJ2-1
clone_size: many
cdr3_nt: TGTGCCAGCAGTTACTCTGGACAATACAATGAGCAGTTCTTC
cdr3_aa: CASSYSGQYNEQFF

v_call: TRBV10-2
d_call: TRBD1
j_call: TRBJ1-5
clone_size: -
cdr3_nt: TGCGCCAGCAGTGAAACAGGGGGAGGTCAGCCCCAGCATTTT
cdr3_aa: CASSETGGGQPQHF

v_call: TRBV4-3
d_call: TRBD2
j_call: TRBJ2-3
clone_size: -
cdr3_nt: TGCGCCAGCAGCCAAGGGACTAGCGGGGTTGGAGATACGCAGTATTTT
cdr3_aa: CASSQGTSGVGDTQYF

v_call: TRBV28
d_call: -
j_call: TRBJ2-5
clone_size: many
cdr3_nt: TGTGCCAGCAGTTCCCCGACCGGACAGGTTGTAGCGGGACCCGAGTACTTC
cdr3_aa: CASSSPTGQVVAGPEYF

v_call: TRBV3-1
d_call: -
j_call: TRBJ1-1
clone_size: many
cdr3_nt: TGTGCCAGCAGCGATACAGCAAACACTGAAGCTTTCTTT
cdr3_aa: CASSDTANTEAFF

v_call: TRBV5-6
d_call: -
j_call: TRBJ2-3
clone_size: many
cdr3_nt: TGTGCCAGCAGCATAAGCACAGATACGCAGTATTTT
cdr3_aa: CASSISTDTQYF

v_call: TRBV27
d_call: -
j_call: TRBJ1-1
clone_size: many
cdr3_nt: TGTGCCAGCAGTCTGATCGAGAACACTGAAGCTTTCTTT
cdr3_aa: CASSLIENTEAFF

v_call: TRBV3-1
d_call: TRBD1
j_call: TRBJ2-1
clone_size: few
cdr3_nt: TGTGCCAGCAGCCAAGGAAACCGGGACAGCAATGAGCAGTTCTTC
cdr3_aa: CASSQGNRDSNEQFF

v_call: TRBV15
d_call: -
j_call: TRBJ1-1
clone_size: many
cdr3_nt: TGTGCCACCAGCAGAGCGTGGGAGGTGAACACTGAAGCTTTCTTT
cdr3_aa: CATSRAWEVNTEAFF

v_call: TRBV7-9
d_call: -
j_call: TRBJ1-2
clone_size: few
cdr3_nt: TGTGCCAGCAGCTTAGTCGGTGGCTATGGCTACACCTTC
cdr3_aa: CASSLVGGYGYTF

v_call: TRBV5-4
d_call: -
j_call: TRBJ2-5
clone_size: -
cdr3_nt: TGTGCCAGCAGCTTGGAAGGGGTTCGAGAGACCCAGTACTTC
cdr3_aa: CASSLEGVRETQYF

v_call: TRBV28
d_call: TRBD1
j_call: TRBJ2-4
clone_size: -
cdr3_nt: TGTGCCAGCAGTCTAACCGGACAGGGGCTAGCCAAAAACATTCAGTACTTC
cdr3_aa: CASSLTGQGLAKNIQYF

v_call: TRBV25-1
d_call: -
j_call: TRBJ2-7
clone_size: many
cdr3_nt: TGTGCCAGCAGTGACACAGTCTACGAGCAGTACTTC
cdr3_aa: CASSDTVYEQYF

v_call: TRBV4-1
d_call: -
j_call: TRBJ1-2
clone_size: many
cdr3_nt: TGCGCCAGCAGCCAAGAAATGAGGGGCAGGGTCTATGGCTACACCTTC
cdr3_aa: CASSQEMRGRVYGYTF

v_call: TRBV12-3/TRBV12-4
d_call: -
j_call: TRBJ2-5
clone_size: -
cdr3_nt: TGTGCCAGCAGTCCCCCCCAAGGGGGGGTAGAGACCCAGTACTTC
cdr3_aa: CASSPPQGGVETQYF